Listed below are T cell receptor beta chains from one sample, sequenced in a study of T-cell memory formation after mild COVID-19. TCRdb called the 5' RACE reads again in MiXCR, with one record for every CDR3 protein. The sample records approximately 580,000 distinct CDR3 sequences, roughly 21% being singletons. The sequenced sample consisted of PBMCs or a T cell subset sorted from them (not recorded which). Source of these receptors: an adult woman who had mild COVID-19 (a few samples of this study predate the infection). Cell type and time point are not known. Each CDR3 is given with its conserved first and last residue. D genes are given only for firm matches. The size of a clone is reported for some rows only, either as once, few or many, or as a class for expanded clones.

CDR3aa: CASSLRGSQFNYGYTF
CDR3nt: TGTGCCAGCAGTTTACGGGGGAGTCAATTCAACTATGGCTACACCTTC
v_gene: TRBV12-3/TRBV12-4
d_gene: -
j_gene: TRBJ1-2
abundance: -
len: 16

CDR3aa: CASSPGGAGLNTEAFF
CDR3nt: TGTGCCAGCAGCCCAGGGGGGGCGGGACTGAACACTGAAGCTTTCTTT
v_gene: TRBV9
d_gene: TRBD1
j_gene: TRBJ1-1
abundance: -
len: 16

CDR3aa: CASSWGQGFNEQFF
CDR3nt: TGCGCCAGCAGCTGGGGACAGGGATTCAATGAGCAGTTCTTC
v_gene: TRBV5-1
d_gene: TRBD1
j_gene: TRBJ2-1
abundance: -
len: 14

CDR3aa: CASSRAGTGRTYEQYF
CDR3nt: TGTGCCAGTAGTAGAGCCGGGACAGGGAGAACCTACGAGCAGTACTTC
v_gene: TRBV19
d_gene: TRBD1
j_gene: TRBJ2-7
abundance: -
len: 16

CDR3aa: CASSPLGDPSYNSPLHF
CDR3nt: TGCGCCAGCAGCCCCCTAGGTGACCCCTCCTATAATTCACCCCTCCACTTT
v_gene: TRBV5-1
d_gene: -
j_gene: TRBJ1-6
abundance: many
len: 17

CDR3aa: CSASLQGVGRAGEQYF
CDR3nt: TGCAGTGCTAGCCTACAGGGGGTTGGTCGGGCGGGTGAGCAGTACTTC
v_gene: TRBV20-1
d_gene: TRBD1
j_gene: TRBJ2-7
abundance: -
len: 16

CDR3aa: CSALQGPNTEAFF
CDR3nt: TGCAGTGCTTTACAGGGACCTAACACTGAAGCTTTCTTT
v_gene: TRBV20-1
d_gene: -
j_gene: TRBJ1-1
abundance: -
len: 13

CDR3aa: CASSSHRDPQETQYF
CDR3nt: TGTGCCAGCAGTTCTCACCGGGACCCACAAGAGACCCAGTACTTC
v_gene: TRBV12-3/TRBV12-4
d_gene: -
j_gene: TRBJ2-5
abundance: -
len: 15

CDR3aa: CASSSQRGGNEQFF
CDR3nt: TGTGCCAGCAGCTCCCAGCGGGGGGGCAATGAGCAGTTCTTC
v_gene: TRBV7-6
d_gene: TRBD2
j_gene: TRBJ2-1
abundance: -
len: 14

CDR3aa: CSAWTGTYTEAFF
CDR3nt: TGCAGTGCGTGGACAGGGACGTACACTGAAGCTTTCTTT
v_gene: TRBV20-1
d_gene: TRBD1
j_gene: TRBJ1-1
abundance: many
len: 13

CDR3aa: CATSEAGTRKTGELFF
CDR3nt: TGTGCCACCAGTGAGGCCGGGACTAGGAAGACCGGGGAGCTGTTTTTT
v_gene: TRBV24-1
d_gene: TRBD2
j_gene: TRBJ2-2
abundance: -
len: 16